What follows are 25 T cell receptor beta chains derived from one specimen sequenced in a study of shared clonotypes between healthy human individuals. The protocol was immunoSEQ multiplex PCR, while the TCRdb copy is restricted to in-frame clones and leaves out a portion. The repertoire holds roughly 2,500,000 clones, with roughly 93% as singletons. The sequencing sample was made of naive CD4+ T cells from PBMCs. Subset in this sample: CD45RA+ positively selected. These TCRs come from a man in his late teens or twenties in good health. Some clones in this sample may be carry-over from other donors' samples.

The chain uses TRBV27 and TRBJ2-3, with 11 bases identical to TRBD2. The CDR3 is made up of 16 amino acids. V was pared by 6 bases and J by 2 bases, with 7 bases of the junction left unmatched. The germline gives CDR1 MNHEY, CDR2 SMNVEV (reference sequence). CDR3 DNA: TGTGCCAGCAGATTGAGACTAGCGGGGCCCACAGATACGCAGTATTTT. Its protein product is CASRLRLAGPTDTQYF.

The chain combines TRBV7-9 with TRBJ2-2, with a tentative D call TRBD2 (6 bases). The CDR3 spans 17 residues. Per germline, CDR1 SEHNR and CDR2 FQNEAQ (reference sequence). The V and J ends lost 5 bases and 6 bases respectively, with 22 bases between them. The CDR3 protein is CASSRSTGVILAGELFF. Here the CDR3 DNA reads TGTGCCAGCAGCAGAAGCACGGGAGTTATATTGGCCGGGGAGCTGTTTTTT.

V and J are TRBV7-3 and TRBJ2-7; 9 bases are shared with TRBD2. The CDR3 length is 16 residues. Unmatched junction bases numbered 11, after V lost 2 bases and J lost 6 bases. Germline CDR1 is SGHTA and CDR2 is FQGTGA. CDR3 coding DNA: TGTGCCAGCAGCTTAGGGCATGCGGGAGGGCTCGGCGAGCAGTACTTC. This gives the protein CASSLGHAGGLGEQYF.

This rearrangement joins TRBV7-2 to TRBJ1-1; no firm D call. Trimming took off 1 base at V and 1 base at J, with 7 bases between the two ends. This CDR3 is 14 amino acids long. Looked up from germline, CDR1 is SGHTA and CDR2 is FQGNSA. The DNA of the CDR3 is TGTGCCAGCAGCTTAGGGCTCGCGAACACTGAAGCTTTCTTT. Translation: CASSLGLANTEAFF. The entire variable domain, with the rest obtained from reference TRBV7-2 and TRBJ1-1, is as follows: GAGVSQSPSNKVTEKGKDVELRCDPISGHTALYWYRQSLGQGLEFLIYFQGNSAPDKSGLPSDRFSAERTGGSVSTLTIQRTQQEDSAVYLCASSLGLANTEAFFGQGTRLTVV.

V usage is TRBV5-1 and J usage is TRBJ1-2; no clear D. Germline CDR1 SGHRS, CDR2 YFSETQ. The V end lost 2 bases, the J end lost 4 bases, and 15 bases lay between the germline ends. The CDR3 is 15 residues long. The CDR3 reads CASSLSPVGSYGYTF. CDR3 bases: TGCGCCAGCAGCTTAAGTCCGGTGGGAAGCTATGGCTACACCTTC.

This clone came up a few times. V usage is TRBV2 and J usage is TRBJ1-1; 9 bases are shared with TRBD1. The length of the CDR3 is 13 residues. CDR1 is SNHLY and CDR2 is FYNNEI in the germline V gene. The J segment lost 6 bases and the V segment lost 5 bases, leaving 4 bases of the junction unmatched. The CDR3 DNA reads TGTGCCAGCAGTTTACAGGGGGCTGCTGAAGCTTTCTTT. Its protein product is CASSLQGAAEAFF. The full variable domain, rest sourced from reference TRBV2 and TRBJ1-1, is EPEVTQTPSHQVTQMGQEVILRCVPISNHLYFYWYRQILGQKVEFLVSFYNNEISEKSEIFDDQFSVERPDGSNFTLKIRSTKLEDSAMYFCASSLQGAAEAFFGQGTRLTVV.

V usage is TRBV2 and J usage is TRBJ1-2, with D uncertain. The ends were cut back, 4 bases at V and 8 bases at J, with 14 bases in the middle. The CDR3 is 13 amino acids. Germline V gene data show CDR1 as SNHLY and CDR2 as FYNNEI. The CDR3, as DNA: TGTGCCAGCAGTGGCCTTATCAACGGCGGCTACACCTTC. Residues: CASSGLINGGYTF.

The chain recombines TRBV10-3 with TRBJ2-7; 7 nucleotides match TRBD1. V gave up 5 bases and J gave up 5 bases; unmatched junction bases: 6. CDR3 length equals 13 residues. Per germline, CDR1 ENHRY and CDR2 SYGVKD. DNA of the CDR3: TGTGCCATCAGTCGACAGGGTCTCGACGAGCAGTACTTC. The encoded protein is CAISRQGLDEQYF.

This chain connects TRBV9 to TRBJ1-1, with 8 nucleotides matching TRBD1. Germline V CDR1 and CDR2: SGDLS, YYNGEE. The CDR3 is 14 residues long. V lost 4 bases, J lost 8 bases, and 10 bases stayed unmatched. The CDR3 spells CASSRTGPSGEAFF. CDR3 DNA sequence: TGTGCCAGCAGCCGGACAGGGCCTTCGGGGGAAGCTTTCTTT.

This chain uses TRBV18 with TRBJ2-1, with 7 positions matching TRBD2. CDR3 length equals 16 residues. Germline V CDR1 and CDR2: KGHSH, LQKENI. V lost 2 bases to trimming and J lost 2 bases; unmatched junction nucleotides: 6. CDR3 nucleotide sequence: TGTGCCAGCTCACCAACCAAGGGGAGGGCCTACAATGAGCAGTTCTTC. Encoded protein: CASSPTKGRAYNEQFF. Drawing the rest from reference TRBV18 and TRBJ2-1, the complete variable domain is NAGVMQNPRHLVRRRGQEARLRCSPMKGHSHVYWYRQLPEEGLKFMVYLQKENIIDESGMPKERFSAEFPKEGPSILRIQQVVRGDSAAYFCASSPTKGRAYNEQFFGPGTRLTVL.

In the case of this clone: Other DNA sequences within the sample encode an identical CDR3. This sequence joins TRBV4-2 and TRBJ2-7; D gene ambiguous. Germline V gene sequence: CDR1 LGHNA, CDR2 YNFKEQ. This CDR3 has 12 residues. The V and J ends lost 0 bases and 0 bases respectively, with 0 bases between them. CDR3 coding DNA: TGTGCCAGCAGCCAAGACTCCTACGAGCAGTACTTC. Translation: CASSQDSYEQYF.

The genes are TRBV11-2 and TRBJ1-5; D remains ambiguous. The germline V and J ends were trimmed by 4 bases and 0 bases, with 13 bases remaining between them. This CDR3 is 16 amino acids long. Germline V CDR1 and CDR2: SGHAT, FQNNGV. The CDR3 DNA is TGTGCCAGCAGCTCCCGACGGGTAGATAGCAATCAGCCCCAGCATTTT. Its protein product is CASSSRRVDSNQPQHF.

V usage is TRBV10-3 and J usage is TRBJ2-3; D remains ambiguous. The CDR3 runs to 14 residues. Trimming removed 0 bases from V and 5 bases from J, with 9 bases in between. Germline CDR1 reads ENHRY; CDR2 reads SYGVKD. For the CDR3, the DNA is TGTGCCATCAGTGAGTCGATTGGGGTAGATACGCAGTATTTT. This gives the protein CAISESIGVDTQYF.

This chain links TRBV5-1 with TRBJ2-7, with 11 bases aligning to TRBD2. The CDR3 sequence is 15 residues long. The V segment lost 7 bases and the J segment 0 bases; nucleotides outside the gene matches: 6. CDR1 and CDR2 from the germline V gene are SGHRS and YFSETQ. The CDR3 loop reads CASGLTSGSSYEQYF. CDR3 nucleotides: TGCGCCAGCGGGTTAACTAGCGGGAGCTCCTACGAGCAGTACTTC.

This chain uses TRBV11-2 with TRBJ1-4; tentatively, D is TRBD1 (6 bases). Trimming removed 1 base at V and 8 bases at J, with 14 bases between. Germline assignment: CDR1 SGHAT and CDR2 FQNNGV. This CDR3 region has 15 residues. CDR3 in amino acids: CASSLGIRGGEKLFF. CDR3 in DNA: TGTGCCAGCAGCTTAGGTATCAGGGGTGGCGAAAAACTGTTTTTT.

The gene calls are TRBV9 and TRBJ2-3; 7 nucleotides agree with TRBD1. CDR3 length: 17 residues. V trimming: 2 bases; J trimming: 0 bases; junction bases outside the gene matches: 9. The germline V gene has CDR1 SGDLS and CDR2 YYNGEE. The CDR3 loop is CASSVGFGTVSTDTQYF. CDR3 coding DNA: TGTGCCAGCAGCGTCGGCTTTGGGACAGTAAGCACAGATACGCAGTATTTT.

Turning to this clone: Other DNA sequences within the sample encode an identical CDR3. CDR3 sequence: CASSEGAREKLFF. Written as DNA, the CDR3 is TGTGCCAGCAGTGAGGGGGCCCGAGAAAAACTGTTTTTT. The rearrangement uses TRBV25-1 and TRBJ1-4, with TRBD1 as a possible D gene (6 bases). V was clipped by 3 bases and J by 8 bases, with 10 bases between them. The CDR3 consists of 13 residues. The germline V gene has CDR1 MGHDK and CDR2 SYGVNS.

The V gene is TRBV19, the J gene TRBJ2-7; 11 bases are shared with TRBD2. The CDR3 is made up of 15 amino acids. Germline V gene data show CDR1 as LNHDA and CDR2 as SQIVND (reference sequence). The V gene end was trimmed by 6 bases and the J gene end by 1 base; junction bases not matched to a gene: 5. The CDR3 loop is CASRPTSGTSYEQYF. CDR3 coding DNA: TGTGCCAGTAGACCGACTAGCGGGACTTCCTACGAGCAGTACTTC.

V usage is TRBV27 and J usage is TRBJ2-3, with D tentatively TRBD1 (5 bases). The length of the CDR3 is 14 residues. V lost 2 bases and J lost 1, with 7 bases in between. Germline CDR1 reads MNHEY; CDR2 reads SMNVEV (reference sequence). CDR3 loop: CASSLIQGTDTQYF. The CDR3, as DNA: TGTGCCAGCAGTTTAATACAGGGCACAGATACGCAGTATTTT.

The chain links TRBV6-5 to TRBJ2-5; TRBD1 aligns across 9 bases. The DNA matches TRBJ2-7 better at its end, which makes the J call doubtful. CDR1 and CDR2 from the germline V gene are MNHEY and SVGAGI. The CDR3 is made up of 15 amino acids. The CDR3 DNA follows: TGTGCCAGCAGTTACTCGGACAGGGGTACCTACGAGCAGTACTTC. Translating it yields CASSYSDRGTYEQYF.

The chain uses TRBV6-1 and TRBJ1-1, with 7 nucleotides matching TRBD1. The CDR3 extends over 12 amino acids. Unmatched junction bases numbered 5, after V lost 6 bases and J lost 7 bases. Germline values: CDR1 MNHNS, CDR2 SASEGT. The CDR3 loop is CASSNRGLEAFF. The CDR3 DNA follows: TGTGCCAGCAGCAACAGGGGACTTGAAGCTTTCTTT.

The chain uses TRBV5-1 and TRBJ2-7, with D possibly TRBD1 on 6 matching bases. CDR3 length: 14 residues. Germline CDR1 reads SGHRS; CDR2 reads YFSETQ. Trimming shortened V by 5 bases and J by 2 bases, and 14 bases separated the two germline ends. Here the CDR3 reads CASRQGTDPYEQYF. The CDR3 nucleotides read TGCGCCAGCAGACAGGGTACAGATCCCTACGAGCAGTACTTC.

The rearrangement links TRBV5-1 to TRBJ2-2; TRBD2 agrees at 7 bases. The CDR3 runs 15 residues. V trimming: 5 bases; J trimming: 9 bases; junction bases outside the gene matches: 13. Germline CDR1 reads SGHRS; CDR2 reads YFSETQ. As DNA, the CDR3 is TGCGCCAGCAGGTCCTCGGCGGGAGCTCCTCGGGAGCTGTTTTTT. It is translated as CASRSSAGAPRELFF.

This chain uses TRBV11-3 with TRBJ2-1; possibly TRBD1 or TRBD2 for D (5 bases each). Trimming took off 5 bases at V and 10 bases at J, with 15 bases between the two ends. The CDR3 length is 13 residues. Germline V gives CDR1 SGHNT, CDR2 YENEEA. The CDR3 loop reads CASSAILGEEQFF. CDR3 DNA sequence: TGTGCCAGCAGCGCAATACTAGGGGAGGAGCAGTTCTTC.

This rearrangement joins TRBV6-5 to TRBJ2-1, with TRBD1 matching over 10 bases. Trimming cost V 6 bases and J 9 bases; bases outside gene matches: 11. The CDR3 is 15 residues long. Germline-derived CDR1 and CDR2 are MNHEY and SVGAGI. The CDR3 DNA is TGTGCCAGCAGACTCGACAGGGGGCAGGGTAGTGAGCAGTTCTTC. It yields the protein CASRLDRGQGSEQFF.